The 10 T cell receptor beta chains below were found in one sample sequenced in a study of blood T cell repertoires in COVID-19. The assay was immunoSEQ multiplex PCR, and TCRdb's table has in-frame clones only and misses some. The sample yields about 150,000 clones, about three quarters seen once. The source material was peripheral blood. The receptors were sampled from a man of 80 years or more with acute or convalescent COVID-19.

V and J are TRBV11-3 and TRBJ2-5, with a tentative D call TRBD2 (6 bases). The CDR3 contains 16 residues. V lost 1 base and J 2 bases, leaving 14 bases between the germline ends. CDR1 is SGHNT and CDR2 is YENEEA in the germline V gene. CDR3 in amino acids: CASSLASGLQQETQYF. CDR3 DNA: TGTGCCAGCAGCTTAGCCTCGGGACTGCAGCAAGAGACCCAGTACTTC.

The chain recombines TRBV5-6 with TRBJ2-5; 7 bases agree with TRBD1. CDR1 is SGHDT and CDR2 is YYEEEE in the germline V gene. The CDR3 length is 14 residues. V lost 4 bases and J lost 3; bases outside the gene matches: 6. CDR3 sequence: CASSPGQHEETQYF. CDR3 nucleotide sequence: TGTGCCAGCAGCCCGGGACAGCACGAAGAGACCCAGTACTTC.

The rearrangement links TRBV6-2 or TRBV6-3 to TRBJ1-3, with a tentative D call TRBD1 (6 bases). The germline V and J ends were trimmed by 5 bases and 5 bases, with 19 bases remaining between them. In germline, CDR1 is MNHEY, CDR2 SVGEGT. The CDR3 runs to 16 residues. CDR3 sequence: CASSLLLTGNRNTIYF. The CDR3 DNA follows: TGTGCCAGCAGTCTCCTCCTTACAGGGAATCGAAACACCATATATTTT.

The chain employs TRBV11-2 and TRBJ2-1, with TRBD1 matching 7 bases. The CDR3 sequence is 16 residues long. Germline V gene lookup returns CDR1 SGHAT and CDR2 FQNNGV. The ends lost 6 bases at V and 0 bases at J; junction bases unmatched: 8. The chain's CDR3 is CASRGRQGSSYNEQFF. CDR3 bases: TGTGCCAGCAGGGGGAGACAGGGAAGCTCCTACAATGAGCAGTTCTTC. The full variable domain, its missing parts supplied by reference TRBV11-2 and TRBJ2-1, is EAGVAQSPRYKIIEKRQSVAFWCNPISGHATLYWYQQILGQGPKLLIQFQNNGVVDDSQLPKDRFSAERLKGVDSTLKIQPAKLEDSAVYLCASRGRQGSSYNEQFFGPGTRLTVL.

V is TRBV5-4 and J is TRBJ2-1; weak D call: TRBD2 (6 bases). Germline CDR1 reads SGHNT; CDR2 reads YYREEE (reference sequence). This CDR3 contains 16 residues. Trimming removed 0 bases from V and 7 bases from J, with 17 bases in between. CDR3 amino acids: CASSLAGLLSWNEQFF. The DNA of the CDR3 is TGTGCCAGCAGCTTGGCGGGACTGCTCAGTTGGAATGAGCAGTTCTTC.

V and J are TRBV10-1 and TRBJ1-6; 8 bases line up with TRBD1. CDR1 is WNHNN and CDR2 is SYGVQD in the germline V gene (reference sequence). The CDR3 extends over 14 amino acids. V trimming: 5 bases; J trimming: 8 bases; junction bases outside the gene matches: 5. The CDR3 loop is CASSLAGGYSPLHF. The CDR3 DNA reads TGCGCCAGCAGTCTGGCAGGGGGCTATTCACCCCTCCACTTT.

This chain links TRBV30 with TRBJ2-6; perhaps TRBD1 as D (5 bases). The germline CDR1 and CDR2 sequences are GTSNPN and SVGIG (reference sequence). The CDR3 extends over 17 amino acids. V lost 2 bases to trimming and J lost 4 bases, with 18 bases between them. The CDR3 DNA is TGTGCCTGGAGTAACTACAGACAGTCCTTAGGGGCCAACGTCCTGACTTTC. This encodes CAWSNYRQSLGANVLTF.

The V and J genes are TRBV14 and TRBJ2-7; 10 positions match TRBD1. Germline V gives CDR1 SGHDN, CDR2 FVKESK. The J segment lost 6 bases and the V segment lost 0 bases, leaving 8 bases of the junction unmatched. This CDR3 has 16 amino acids. CDR3 bases: TGTGCCAGCAGCCAAGACCCCGACAGGGGGCAAGTCGAGCAGTACGTC. Its translation is CASSQDPDRGQVEQYV.

The chain is built from TRBV19 and TRBJ1-5; D unclear. V was cut by 1 base and J by 1 base, with 8 bases left in between. CDR3 length: 15 amino acids. Germline V gene sequence: CDR1 LNHDA, CDR2 SQIVND (reference sequence). CDR3 protein: CASSIVRESNQPQHF. CDR3 DNA: TGTGCCAGTAGTATAGTGAGGGAGAGCAATCAGCCCCAGCATTTT.

This clone came up many times. The gene calls are TRBV7-9 and TRBJ1-5, with 10 positions matching TRBD1. The germline CDR1 and CDR2 sequences are SEHNR and FQNEAQ (reference sequence). The CDR3 runs 16 residues. The V and J ends lost 5 bases and 3 bases, in that order; junction bases with no gene match: 7. As DNA, the CDR3 is TGTGCCAGCAGCCCTAAGGACAGGGGGTTCAATCAGCCCCAGCATTTT. This gives the protein CASSPKDRGFNQPQHF.